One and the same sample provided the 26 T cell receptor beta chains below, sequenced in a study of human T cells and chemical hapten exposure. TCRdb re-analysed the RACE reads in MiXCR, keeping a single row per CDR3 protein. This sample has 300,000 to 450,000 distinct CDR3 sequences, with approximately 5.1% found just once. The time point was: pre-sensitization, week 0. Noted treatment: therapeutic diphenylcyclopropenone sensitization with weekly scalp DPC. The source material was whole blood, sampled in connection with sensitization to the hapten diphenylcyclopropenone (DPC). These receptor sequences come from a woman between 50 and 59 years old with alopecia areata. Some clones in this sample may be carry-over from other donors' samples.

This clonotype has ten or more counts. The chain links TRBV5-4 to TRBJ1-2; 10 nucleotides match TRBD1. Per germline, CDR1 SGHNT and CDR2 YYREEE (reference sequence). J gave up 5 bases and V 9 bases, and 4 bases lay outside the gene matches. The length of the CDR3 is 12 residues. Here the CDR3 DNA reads TGTGCCATCTCGGGACAGGGGTATGGCTACACCTTC. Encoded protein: CAISGQGYGYTF.

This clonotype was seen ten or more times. CDR3: CASSDWGTGANVLTF. The DNA of the CDR3 is TGTGCCAGCAGTGATTGGGGGACTGGGGCCAACGTCCTGACTTTC. The rearrangement joins TRBV2 to TRBJ2-6, with D perhaps matching TRBD1 or TRBD2 (5 bases each). The V end was cut by 3 bases, the J end by 2 bases, with 8 bases between. The CDR3 extends over 15 amino acids. CDR1 is SNHLY, CDR2 FYNNEI, per germline.

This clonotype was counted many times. The CDR3 protein is CSARSPSSGGKYEQYF. In DNA form, the CDR3 reads TGCAGTGCTAGGTCCCCCTCTAGCGGGGGGAAGTACGAGCAGTACTTC. This chain connects TRBV20-1 to TRBJ2-7; 11 positions match TRBD2. J lost 4 bases, V lost 3 bases, and 11 bases had no gene match. Per germline, CDR1 DFQATT and CDR2 SNEGSKA (reference sequence). The CDR3 has 16 residues.

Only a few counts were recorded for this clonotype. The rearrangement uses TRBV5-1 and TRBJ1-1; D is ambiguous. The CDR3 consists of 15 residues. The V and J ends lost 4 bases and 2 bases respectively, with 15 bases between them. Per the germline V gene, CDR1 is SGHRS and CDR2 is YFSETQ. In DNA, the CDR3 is TGCGCCAGCAGCCTCCCCGGTGGTACCAACACTGAAGCTTTCTTT. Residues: CASSLPGGTNTEAFF.

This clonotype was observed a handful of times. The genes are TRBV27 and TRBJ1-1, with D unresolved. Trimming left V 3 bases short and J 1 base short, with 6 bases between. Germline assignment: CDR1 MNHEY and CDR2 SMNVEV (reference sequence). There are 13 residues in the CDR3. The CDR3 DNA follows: TGTGCCAGCAGTTTTAAAAGGAACACTGAAGCTTTCTTT. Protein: CASSFKRNTEAFF.

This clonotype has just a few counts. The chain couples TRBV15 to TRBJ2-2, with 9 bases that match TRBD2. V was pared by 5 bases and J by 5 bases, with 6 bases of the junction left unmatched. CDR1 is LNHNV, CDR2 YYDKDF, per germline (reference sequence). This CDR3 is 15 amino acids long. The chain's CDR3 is CATSYGLAPTGELFF. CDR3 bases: TGTGCCACCAGCTACGGACTAGCGCCTACCGGGGAGCTGTTTTTT.

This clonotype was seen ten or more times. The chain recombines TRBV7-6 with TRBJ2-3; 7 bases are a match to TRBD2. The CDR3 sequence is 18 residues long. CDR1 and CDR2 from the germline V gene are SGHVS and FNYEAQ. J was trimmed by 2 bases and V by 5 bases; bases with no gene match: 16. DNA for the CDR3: TGTGCCAGCAGCCACCCCAGACTAGCCGGGACCGACACAGATACGCAGTATTTT. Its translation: CASSHPRLAGTDTDTQYF.

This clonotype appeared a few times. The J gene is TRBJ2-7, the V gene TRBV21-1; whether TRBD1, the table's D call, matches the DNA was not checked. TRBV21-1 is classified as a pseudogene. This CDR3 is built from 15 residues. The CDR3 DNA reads TGTGCCAGCAGCAAAAGAAGGCAGGGGGGTTACGAGCAGTACTTC. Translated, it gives CASSKRRQGGYEQYF.

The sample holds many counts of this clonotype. The CDR3 loop reads CASSDSAGETQYF. As DNA, the CDR3 is TGCGCCAGCAGTGATTCCGCAGGGGAGACCCAGTACTTC. V usage is TRBV10-1 and J usage is TRBJ2-5; tentatively, D is TRBD1 (5 bases). Germline CDR1 reads WNHNN; CDR2 reads SYGVQD (reference sequence). Deletions cut 3 bases from V and 5 bases from J, with 10 bases between. This CDR3 contains 13 residues.

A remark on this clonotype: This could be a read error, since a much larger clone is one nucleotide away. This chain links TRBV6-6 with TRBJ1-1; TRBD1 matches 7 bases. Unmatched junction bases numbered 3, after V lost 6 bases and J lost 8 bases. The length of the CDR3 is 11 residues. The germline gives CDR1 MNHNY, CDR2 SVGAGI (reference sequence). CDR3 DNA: TGTGCCAGCAGCGAGGGGGCGGAAGCTTTCTTT. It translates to CASSEGAEAFF.

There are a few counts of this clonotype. CDR3 loop: CASGPTGGRAGELFF. The CDR3 nucleotides read TGTGCTAGTGGTCCCACGGGGGGCCGGGCCGGGGAGCTGTTTTTT. This rearrangement joins TRBV12-5 to TRBJ2-2; D is possibly TRBD2 (7 bases). There are 15 residues in the CDR3. Per the germline V gene, CDR1 is LGHNT and CDR2 is FRNRAP. V was pared by 5 bases and J by 6 bases, with 16 bases between.

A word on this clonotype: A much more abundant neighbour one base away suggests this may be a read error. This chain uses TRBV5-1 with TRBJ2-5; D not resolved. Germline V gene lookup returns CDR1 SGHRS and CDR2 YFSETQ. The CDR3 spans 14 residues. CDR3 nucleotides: TGCGTCAGCAGCTTGGCGGCTGTCCGAGAGACCCAGTACTTC. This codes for CVSSLAAVRETQYF.

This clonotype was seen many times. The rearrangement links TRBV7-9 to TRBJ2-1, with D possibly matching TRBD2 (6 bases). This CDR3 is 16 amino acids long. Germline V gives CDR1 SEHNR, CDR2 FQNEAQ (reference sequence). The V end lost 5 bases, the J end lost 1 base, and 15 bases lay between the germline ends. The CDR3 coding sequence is TGTGCCAGCAGCCTCCTAGGGGCGGGATCCTACAATGAGCAGTTCTTC. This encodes CASSLLGAGSYNEQFF.

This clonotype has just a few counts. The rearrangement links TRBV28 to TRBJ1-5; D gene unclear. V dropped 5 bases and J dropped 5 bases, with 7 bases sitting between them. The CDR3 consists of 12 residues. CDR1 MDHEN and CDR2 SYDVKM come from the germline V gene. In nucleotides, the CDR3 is TGTGCCAGCAGTCCCCCGGATCAGCCCCAGCATTTT. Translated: CASSPPDQPQHF.

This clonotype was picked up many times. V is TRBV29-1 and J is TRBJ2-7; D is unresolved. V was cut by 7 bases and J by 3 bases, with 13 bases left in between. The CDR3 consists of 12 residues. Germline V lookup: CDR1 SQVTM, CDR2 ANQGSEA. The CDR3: CSARLGVYEQYF. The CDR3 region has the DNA TGCAGCGCCCGGTTAGGAGTCTACGAGCAGTACTTC.

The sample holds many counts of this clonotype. CDR3 bases: TGTGCCAGCAGCTCCGCAGGGGGCGTTGAGACCCAGTACTTC. Residues: CASSSAGGVETQYF. The chain links TRBV13 to TRBJ2-5, with 8 bases that match TRBD1. The V segment lost 4 bases and the J segment 5 bases; nucleotides outside the gene matches: 6. The CDR3 has 14 residues. Germline values: CDR1 PRHDT, CDR2 FYEKMQ (reference sequence).

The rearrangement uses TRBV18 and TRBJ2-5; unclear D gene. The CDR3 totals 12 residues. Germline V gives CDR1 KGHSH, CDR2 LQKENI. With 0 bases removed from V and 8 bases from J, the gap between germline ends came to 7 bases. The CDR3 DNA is TGTGCCAGCTCACCACCCGACGGAACCCAGTACTTC. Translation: CASSPPDGTQYF. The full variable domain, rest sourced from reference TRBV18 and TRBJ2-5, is NAGVMQNPRHLVRRRGQEARLRCSPMKGHSHVYWYRQLPEEGLKFMVYLQKENIIDESGMPKERFSAEFPKEGPSILRIQQVVRGDSAAYFCASSPPDGTQYFGPGTRLLVL.

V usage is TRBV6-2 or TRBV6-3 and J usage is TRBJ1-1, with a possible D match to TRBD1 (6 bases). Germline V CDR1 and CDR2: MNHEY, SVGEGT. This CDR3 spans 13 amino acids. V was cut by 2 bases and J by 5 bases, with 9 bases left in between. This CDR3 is CASSYHTGTEAFF. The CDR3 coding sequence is TGTGCCAGCAGTTACCACACAGGGACTGAAGCTTTCTTT.

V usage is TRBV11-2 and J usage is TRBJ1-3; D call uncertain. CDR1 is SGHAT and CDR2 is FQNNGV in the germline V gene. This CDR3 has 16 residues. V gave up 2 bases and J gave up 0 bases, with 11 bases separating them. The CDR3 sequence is CASSLLNSLSGNTIYF. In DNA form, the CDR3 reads TGTGCCAGCAGCTTACTAAACAGCCTCTCTGGAAACACCATATATTTT.

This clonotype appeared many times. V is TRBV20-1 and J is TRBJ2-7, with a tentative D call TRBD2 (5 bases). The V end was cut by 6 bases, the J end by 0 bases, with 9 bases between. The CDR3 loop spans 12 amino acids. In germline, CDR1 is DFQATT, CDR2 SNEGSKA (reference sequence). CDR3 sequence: CSAATNSYEQYF. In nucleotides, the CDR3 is TGCAGTGCCGCGACTAACTCCTACGAGCAGTACTTC.

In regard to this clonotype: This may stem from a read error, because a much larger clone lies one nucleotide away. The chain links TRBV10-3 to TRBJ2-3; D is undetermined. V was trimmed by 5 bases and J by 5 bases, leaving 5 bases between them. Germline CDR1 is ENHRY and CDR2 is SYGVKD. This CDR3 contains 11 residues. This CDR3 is CAISYQDTQYF. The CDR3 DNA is TGTGCCATCAGTTATCAAGATACGCAGTATTTT.

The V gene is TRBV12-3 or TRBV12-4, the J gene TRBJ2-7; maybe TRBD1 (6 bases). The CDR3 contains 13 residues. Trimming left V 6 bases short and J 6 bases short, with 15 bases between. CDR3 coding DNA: TGTGCCAGCAGGTTACAGGGAAGGGGCGAGCAGTACTTC. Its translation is CASRLQGRGEQYF.

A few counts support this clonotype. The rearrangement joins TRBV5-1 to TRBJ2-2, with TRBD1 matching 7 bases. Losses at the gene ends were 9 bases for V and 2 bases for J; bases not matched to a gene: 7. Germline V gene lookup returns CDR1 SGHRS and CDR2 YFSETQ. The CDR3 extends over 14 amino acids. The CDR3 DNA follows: TGCGCCACCAGAGACAGGGCAAACACCGGGGAGCTGTTTTTT. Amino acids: CATRDRANTGELFF.

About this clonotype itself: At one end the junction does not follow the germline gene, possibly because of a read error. As DNA, the CDR3 is TGTGCCAGCAGCCAGGTCTCAGGACAGCCTCCCCTTTTC. This sequence encodes CASSQVSGQPPLF. The V call is TRBV14, the J call TRBJ1-2, with a weak D call TRBD1 (6 bases). Germline CDR1 is SGHDN and CDR2 is FVKESK. The CDR3 runs to 13 residues.

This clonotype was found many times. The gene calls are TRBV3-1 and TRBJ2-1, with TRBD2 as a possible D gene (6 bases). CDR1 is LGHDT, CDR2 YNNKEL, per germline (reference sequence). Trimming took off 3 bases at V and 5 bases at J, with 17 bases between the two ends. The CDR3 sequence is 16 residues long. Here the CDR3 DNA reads TGTGCCAGCAGCCAGAGACTAGGAGTGAAAGACAATGAGCAGTTCTTC. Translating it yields CASSQRLGVKDNEQFF.

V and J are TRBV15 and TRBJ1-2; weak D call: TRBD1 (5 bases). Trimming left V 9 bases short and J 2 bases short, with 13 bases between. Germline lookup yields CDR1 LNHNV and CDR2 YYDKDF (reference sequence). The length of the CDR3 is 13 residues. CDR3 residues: CATRDGSNYGYTF. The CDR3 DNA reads TGTGCCACTCGGGACGGATCAAACTATGGCTACACCTTC.